One and the same sample provided the 2 T cell receptor beta chains below, sequenced in a study of tumor and adjacent non-tumor tissue in lung cancer. A modified ARM-PCR protocol with three rounds of nested PCR amplified TCRbeta. One entry per CDR3 protein results from TCRdb running MiXCR on the multiplex PCR reads. The sample has tens of thousands of distinct CDR3 sequences; about 63% are singletons. This sample's RNA came from whole unsorted tissue. The normal lung tissue was taken more than 3 cm from the tumor edge. Sequences were obtained from distant non-tumor lung tissue. The origin of the receptors is a man between 70 and 80 years old with non-small cell lung cancer.

As to this clonotype: A junction boundary mismatches the germline segment, possibly from a read error. The chain joins TRBV11-2 to TRBJ2-7; D remains ambiguous. CDR1 and CDR2 from the germline V gene are SGHAT and FQNNGV. CDR3 size: 14 residues. CDR3 residues: CASGPLTVRSERYF. Written as DNA, the CDR3 is TGTGCCAGCGGCCCTCTCACAGTAAGAAGCGAGCGGTACTTC.

Comment on this clonotype: A clone one base away is much larger, so this may be a read error. This sequence joins TRBV6-5 and TRBJ2-3; the D gene is possibly TRBD1 (5 bases). Trimming shortened V by 6 bases and J by 2 bases, and 15 bases separated the two germline ends. The V gene's germline CDR1 is MNHEY and CDR2 SVGAGI. The CDR3 is made up of 15 amino acids. Here the CDR3 DNA reads TGTGCCAGCAGCCCCCAGAGACAGAACACAGATACGCAGTATTTT. It is translated as CASSPQRQNTDTQYF.